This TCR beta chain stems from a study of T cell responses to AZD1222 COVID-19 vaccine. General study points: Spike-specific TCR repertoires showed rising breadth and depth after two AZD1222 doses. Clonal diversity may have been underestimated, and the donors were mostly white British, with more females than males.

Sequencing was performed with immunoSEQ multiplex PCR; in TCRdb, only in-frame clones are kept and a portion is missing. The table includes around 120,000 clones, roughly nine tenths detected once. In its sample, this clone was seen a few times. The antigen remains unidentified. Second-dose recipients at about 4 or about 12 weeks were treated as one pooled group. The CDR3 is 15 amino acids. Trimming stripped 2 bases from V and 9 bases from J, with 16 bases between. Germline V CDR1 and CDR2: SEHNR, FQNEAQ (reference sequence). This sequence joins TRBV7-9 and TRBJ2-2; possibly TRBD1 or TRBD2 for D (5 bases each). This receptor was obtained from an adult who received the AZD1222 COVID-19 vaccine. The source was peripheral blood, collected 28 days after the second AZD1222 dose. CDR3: CASSLRDPAERELFF. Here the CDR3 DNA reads TGTGCCAGCAGCTTAAGGGACCCAGCCGAGCGGGAGCTGTTTTTT.